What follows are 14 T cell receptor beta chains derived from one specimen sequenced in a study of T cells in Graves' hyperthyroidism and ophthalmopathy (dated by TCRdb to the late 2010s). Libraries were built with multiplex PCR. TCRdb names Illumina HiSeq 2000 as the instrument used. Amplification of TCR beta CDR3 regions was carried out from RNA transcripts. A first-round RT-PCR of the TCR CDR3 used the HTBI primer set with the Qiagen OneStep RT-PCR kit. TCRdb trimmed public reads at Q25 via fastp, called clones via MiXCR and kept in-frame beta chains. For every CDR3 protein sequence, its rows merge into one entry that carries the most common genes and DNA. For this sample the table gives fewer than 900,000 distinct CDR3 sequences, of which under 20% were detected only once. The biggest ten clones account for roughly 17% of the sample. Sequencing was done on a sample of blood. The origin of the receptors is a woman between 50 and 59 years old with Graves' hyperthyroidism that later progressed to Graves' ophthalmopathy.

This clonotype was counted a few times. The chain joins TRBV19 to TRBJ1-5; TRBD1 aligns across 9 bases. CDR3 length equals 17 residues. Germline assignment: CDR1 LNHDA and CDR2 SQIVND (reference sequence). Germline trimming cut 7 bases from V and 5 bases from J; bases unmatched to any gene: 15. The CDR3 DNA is TGTGCCAGTACCCTGGGGACAGGGAAGAAATTCGATCAGCCCCAGCATTTT. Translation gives CASTLGTGKKFDQPQHF.

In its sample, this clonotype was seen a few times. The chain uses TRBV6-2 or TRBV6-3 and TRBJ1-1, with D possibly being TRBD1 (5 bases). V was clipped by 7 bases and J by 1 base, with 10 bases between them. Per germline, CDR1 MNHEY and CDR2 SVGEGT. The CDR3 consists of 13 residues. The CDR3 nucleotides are TGTGCCAGCAATAGACAGCCGAACACTGAAGCTTTCTTT. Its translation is CASNRQPNTEAFF.

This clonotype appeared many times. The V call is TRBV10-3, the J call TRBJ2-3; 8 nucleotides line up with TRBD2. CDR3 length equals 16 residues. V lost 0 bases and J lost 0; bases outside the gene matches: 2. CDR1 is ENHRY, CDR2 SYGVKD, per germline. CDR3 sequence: CAISESRLASTDTQYF. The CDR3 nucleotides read TGTGCCATCAGTGAGTCTCGACTAGCGAGCACAGATACGCAGTATTTT.

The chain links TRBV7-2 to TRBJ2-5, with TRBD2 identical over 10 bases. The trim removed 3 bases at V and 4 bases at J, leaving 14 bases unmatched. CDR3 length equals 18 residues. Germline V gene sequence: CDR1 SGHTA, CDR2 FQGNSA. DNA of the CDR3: TGTGCCAGCAGCTTGATGGCGGCGGCTAGCGGGAGTTCAGAGACCCAGTACTTC. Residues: CASSLMAAASGSSETQYF.

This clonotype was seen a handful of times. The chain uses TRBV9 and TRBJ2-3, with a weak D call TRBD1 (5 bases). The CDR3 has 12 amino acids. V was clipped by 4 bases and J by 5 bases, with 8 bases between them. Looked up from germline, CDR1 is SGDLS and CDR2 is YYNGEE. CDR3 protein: CASSRGEDTQYF. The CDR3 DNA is TGTGCCAGCAGCAGGGGTGAAGATACGCAGTATTTT.

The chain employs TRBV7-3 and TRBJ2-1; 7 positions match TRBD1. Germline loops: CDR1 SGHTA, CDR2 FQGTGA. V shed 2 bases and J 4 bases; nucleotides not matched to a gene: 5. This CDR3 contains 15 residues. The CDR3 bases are TGTGCCAGCAGCTTACTAGGGGGCCAATACAATGAGCAGTTCTTC. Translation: CASSLLGGQYNEQFF.

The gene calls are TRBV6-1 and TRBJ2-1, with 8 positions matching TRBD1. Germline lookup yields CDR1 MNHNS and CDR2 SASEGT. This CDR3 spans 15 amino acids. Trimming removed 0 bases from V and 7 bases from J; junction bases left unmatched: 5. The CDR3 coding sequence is TGTGCCAGCAGTGAAGCCAGGGGGCCACAAAATGAGCAGTTCTTC. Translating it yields CASSEARGPQNEQFF.

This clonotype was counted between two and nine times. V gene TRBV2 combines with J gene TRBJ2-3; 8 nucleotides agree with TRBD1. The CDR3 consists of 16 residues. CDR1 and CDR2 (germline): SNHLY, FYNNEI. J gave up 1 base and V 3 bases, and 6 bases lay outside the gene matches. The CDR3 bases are TGTGCCAGCAGTGAGCAGGGGGCGCGTGGCACAGATACGCAGTATTTT. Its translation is CASSEQGARGTDTQYF.

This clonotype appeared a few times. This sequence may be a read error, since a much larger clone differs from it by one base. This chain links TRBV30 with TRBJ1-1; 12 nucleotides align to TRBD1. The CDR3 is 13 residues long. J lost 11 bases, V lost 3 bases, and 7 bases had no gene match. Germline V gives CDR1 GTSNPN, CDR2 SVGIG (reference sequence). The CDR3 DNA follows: TGTGCCTGGAGGCAGGGACAGGGGGCTGTGGCTTTCTTT. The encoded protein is CAWRQGQGAVAFF.

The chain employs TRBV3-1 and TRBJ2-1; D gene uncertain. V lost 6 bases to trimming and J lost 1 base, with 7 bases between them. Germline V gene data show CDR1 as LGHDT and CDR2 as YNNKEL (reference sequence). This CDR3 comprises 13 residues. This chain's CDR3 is CASRQNSYNEQFF. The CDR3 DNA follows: TGTGCCAGCAGACAGAATTCCTACAATGAGCAGTTCTTC.

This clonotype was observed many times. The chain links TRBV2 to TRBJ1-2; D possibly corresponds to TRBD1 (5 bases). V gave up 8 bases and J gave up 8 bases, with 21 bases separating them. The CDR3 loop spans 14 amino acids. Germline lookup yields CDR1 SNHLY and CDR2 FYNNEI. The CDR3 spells CASSPLRQGRGYTF. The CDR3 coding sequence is TGTGCCAGCTCTCCTTTGCGGCAGGGTAGAGGCTACACCTTC.

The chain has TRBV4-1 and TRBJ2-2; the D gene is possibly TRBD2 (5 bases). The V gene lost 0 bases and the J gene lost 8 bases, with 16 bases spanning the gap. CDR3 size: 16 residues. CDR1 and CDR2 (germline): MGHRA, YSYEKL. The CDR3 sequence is CASSQDRAVELGELFF. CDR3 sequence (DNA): TGCGCCAGCAGCCAAGATAGAGCGGTGGAGTTAGGGGAGCTGTTTTTT.

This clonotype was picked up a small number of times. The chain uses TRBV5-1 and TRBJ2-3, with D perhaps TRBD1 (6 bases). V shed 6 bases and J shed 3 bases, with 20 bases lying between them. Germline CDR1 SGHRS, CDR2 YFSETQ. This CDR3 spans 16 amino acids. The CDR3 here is CASIPLDRKFTDTQYF. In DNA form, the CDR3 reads TGCGCCAGCATTCCCCTCGACAGGAAGTTTACAGATACGCAGTATTTT.

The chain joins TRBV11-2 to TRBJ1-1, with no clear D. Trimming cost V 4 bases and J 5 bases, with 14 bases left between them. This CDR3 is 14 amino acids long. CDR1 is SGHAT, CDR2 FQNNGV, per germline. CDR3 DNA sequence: TGTGCCAGCAGCTACCACCTGGCGGGGACTGAAGCTTTCTTT. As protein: CASSYHLAGTEAFF.